This T cell receptor beta chain appears in the sequencing data of a study of T cells in localized non-small cell lung cancer. Study-wide results and caveats: Among the tissues sampled, uninvolved adjacent lung had the highest T cell clonality, above tumor. Heterogeneity is still possible, as just one tumor region was sequenced. The appearance of a median approximately 57 of the top 100 tumor clones was seen in adjacent lung.

Measured with immunoSEQ multiplex PCR; TCRdb has only the in-frame clones, and not every one. The sample contains about 1,300 clones, 20% to 25% of which appear only once. With regard to this clone: What it recognizes is unknown.

The germline gives CDR1 MDHEN, CDR2 SYDVKM. Trimming stripped 5 bases from V and 7 bases from J, with 15 bases between. CDR3 length: 14 amino acids. This specimen consisted of normal lung tissue next to the tumor, obtained before any cancer treatment. J is TRBJ1-5 and V is TRBV28; D is perhaps TRBD1 (6 bases). The TCR originated in a woman aged 40 to 75 with stage I lung adenocarcinoma. The CDR3 region has the DNA TGTGCCAGCAGTCCACCAGGGGAGGCCCAGCCCCAGCATTTT. This sequence encodes CASSPPGEAQPQHF.